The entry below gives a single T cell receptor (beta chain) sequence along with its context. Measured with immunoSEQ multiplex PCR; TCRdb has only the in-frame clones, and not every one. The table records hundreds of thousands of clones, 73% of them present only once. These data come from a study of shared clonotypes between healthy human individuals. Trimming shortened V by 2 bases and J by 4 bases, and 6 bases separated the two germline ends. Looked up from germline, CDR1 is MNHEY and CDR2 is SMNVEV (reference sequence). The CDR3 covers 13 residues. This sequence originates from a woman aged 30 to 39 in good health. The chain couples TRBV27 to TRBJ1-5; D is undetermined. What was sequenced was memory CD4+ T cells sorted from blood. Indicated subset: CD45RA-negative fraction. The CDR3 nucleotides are TGTGCCAGCAGTTTAAATGGGAATCAGCCCCAGCATTTT. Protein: CASSLNGNQPQHF.